This entry lists 15 T cell receptor beta chains sequenced from one sample in a study of T cell repertoires in cytomegalovirus infection. Via MiXCR, TCRdb re-called the reads, giving one row per CDR3 protein. The sample includes around 190,000 distinct CDR3 sequences, roughly 14% of them seen just once. The sample taken for sequencing was PBMCs. Source of these receptors: a human donor in good health (CMV status not recorded). Some clones in this sample may be carry-over from other donors' samples.

Concerning this clonotype itself: A much larger clone differs by one base, so this may be a read error. This chain uses TRBV7-6 with TRBJ2-7, with D uncertain. V shed 4 bases and J shed 5 bases, with 9 bases lying between them. The germline V gene has CDR1 SGHVS and CDR2 FNYEAQ. This CDR3 is built from 12 residues. In DNA form, the CDR3 reads TGTGCCAGCAGCTCTTACATGGACGAGCAGTACTTC. Translation gives CASSSYMDEQYF. The full variable domain, its missing parts supplied by reference TRBV7-6 and TRBJ2-7, is GAGVSQSPRYKVTKRGQDVALRCDPISGHVSLYWYRQALGQGPEFLTYFNYEAQQDKSGLPNDRFSAERPEGSISTLTIQRTEQRDSAMYRCASSSYMDEQYFGPGTRLTVT.

There are many counts of this clonotype. The V gene is TRBV7-2, the J gene TRBJ1-6; tentative D call: TRBD1 (6 bases). Germline loops: CDR1 SGHTA, CDR2 FQGNSA. V lost 3 bases and J 9 bases, leaving 9 bases between the germline ends. There are 13 residues in the CDR3. The chain's CDR3 is CASSFQGSSPLHF. The CDR3 region has the DNA TGTGCCAGCAGCTTTCAGGGGAGTTCACCCCTCCACTTT.

The J gene is TRBJ2-7, the V gene TRBV9, with D possibly being TRBD1 (5 bases). The V gene lost 0 bases and the J gene lost 3 bases, with 13 bases spanning the gap. Germline-derived CDR1 and CDR2 are SGDLS and YYNGEE. The CDR3 spans 15 residues. CDR3 nucleotide sequence: TGTGCCAGCAGCGTAGCAGGGAATGGGGTCTACGAGCAGTACTTC. Amino acids: CASSVAGNGVYEQYF.

V gene TRBV7-9 combines with J gene TRBJ1-5; no clear D gene. Per the germline V gene, CDR1 is SEHNR and CDR2 is FQNEAQ (reference sequence). Trimming took off 5 bases at V and 10 bases at J, with 15 bases between the two ends. The CDR3 has 13 residues. CDR3 residues: CASSMKVKQPQHF. The CDR3 coding sequence is TGTGCCAGCAGCATGAAGGTTAAACAACCCCAGCATTTT.

This clonotype appeared many times. The chain combines TRBV4-1 with TRBJ1-1; D is possibly TRBD1 (6 bases). The CDR3 extends over 13 amino acids. V gave up 0 bases and J gave up 9 bases, with 11 bases separating them. CDR1 is MGHRA and CDR2 is YSYEKL in the germline V gene. CDR3 residues: CASSQERGGKAFF. CDR3 bases: TGCGCCAGCAGCCAAGAAAGAGGGGGTAAAGCTTTCTTT.

This clonotype was observed a few times. The chain employs TRBV28 and TRBJ2-1; D is possibly TRBD1 or TRBD2 (6 bases each). Per germline, CDR1 MDHEN and CDR2 SYDVKM. Trimming left V 7 bases short and J 5 bases short, with 15 bases between. The CDR3 sequence is 14 residues long. CDR3 region: CASTRGGTNNEQFF. In DNA, the CDR3 is TGTGCCAGCACCCGAGGGGGGACAAACAATGAGCAGTTCTTC.

This clonotype was counted many times. V usage is TRBV12-3 or TRBV12-4 and J usage is TRBJ1-2; no firm D call. The CDR3 sequence is 11 residues long. Trimming shortened V by 6 bases and J by 8 bases, and 10 bases separated the two germline ends. CDR3 sequence reads: CASSTRGGYTF. The CDR3 region has the DNA TGTGCCAGCAGCACACGGGGAGGCTACACCTTC.

The rearrangement links TRBV7-9 to TRBJ2-1; possibly TRBD1 or TRBD2 for D (6 bases each). V lost 2 bases to trimming and J lost 6 bases, with 20 bases between them. The germline gives CDR1 SEHNR, CDR2 FQNEAQ (reference sequence). This CDR3 spans 17 amino acids. CDR3 sequence: CASSLNLVRGGFNEQFF. The CDR3 nucleotides are TGTGCCAGCAGCTTAAACTTGGTGAGAGGGGGGTTCAATGAGCAGTTCTTC.

This clonotype showed up just a few times. This chain links TRBV28 with TRBJ1-2, with TRBD1 matching 7 bases. J was trimmed by 4 bases and V by 5 bases; bases with no gene match: 16. Germline V CDR1 and CDR2: MDHEN, SYDVKM. The CDR3 covers 17 residues. The chain's CDR3 is CASSTISTTGIVYGYTF. CDR3 sequence (DNA): TGTGCCAGCAGTACAATTTCTACGACAGGGATAGTCTATGGCTACACCTTC.

This clonotype was picked up many times. V is TRBV7-2 and J is TRBJ2-7; maybe TRBD2 (6 bases). This CDR3 has 15 residues. V lost 5 bases and J 1 base, leaving 15 bases between the germline ends. The germline V gene has CDR1 SGHTA and CDR2 FQGNSA. The CDR3, as DNA: TGTGCCAGCAGCCCGGGACTCTCCCGATCCTACGAGCAGTACTTC. Translated: CASSPGLSRSYEQYF.

This clonotype has just a few counts. V and J are TRBV9 and TRBJ2-1, with 7 bases fitting TRBD1. Losses at the gene ends were 3 bases for V and 5 bases for J; bases not matched to a gene: 2. Germline CDR1 reads SGDLS; CDR2 reads YYNGEE. This CDR3 is built from 13 residues. This CDR3 is CASSAQGNNEQFF. The CDR3 coding sequence is TGTGCCAGCAGCGCACAGGGGAACAATGAGCAGTTCTTC. The complete variable domain, with remaining parts taken from reference TRBV9 and TRBJ2-1, reads DSGVTQTPKHLITATGQRVTLRCSPRSGDLSVYWYQQSLDQGLQFLIQYYNGEERAKGNILERFSAQQFPDLHSELNLSSLELGDSALYFCASSAQGNNEQFFGPGTRLTVL.

This clonotype was seen more than once but under ten times. This sequence joins TRBV12-3 or TRBV12-4 and TRBJ2-6; 11 positions match TRBD1. J lost 0 bases, V lost 9 bases, and 10 bases had no gene match. The CDR3 is 18 amino acids. The CDR3 nucleotides read TGTGCCAGGGGAGAGGGGGGACAGGGGGGCTCTGGGGCCAACGTCCTGACTTTC. Translation gives CARGEGGQGGSGANVLTF.

This clonotype was seen only a few times. The chain couples TRBV12-3 or TRBV12-4 to TRBJ2-3; the match to TRBD2 covers 12 bases. CDR3 length: 17 amino acids. Unmatched junction bases numbered 9, after V lost 6 bases and J lost 2 bases. CDR3 in DNA: TGTGCCAGCAGAGATAACGGACTAGCGGGGAACACAGATACGCAGTATTTT. Its protein product is CASRDNGLAGNTDTQYF.

This clonotype was seen repeatedly, ten times or more. The chain joins TRBV7-2 to TRBJ2-1, with 11 bases lining up with TRBD2. The V segment lost 2 bases and the J segment 0 bases; nucleotides outside the gene matches: 18. CDR3 length: 22 amino acids. The germline gives CDR1 SGHTA, CDR2 FQGNSA. CDR3 protein: CASSLWGRDSGLAEGSYNEQFF. CDR3 nucleotide sequence: TGTGCCAGCAGCTTATGGGGACGTGACTCGGGACTAGCGGAGGGCTCCTACAATGAGCAGTTCTTC.

The chain is built from TRBV14 and TRBJ2-7, with TRBD1 matching over 9 bases. CDR3 length: 14 residues. The trim removed 6 bases at V and 6 bases at J, leaving 9 bases unmatched. Germline V gene data show CDR1 as SGHDN and CDR2 as FVKESK. The CDR3 protein is CASSPRQGGGEQYF. The CDR3 DNA reads as TGTGCCAGCAGTCCACGACAGGGGGGGGGCGAGCAGTACTTC.